This TCR beta chain stems from a study of shared clonotypes between healthy human individuals. Study in general: Donors consisted of two women and a few men between 18 and 49. Regarding the study as a whole: Sampling included only blood; tissue repertoires likely differ. A small donor pool kept down the genetic and exposure-history diversity that was represented.

The method was immunoSEQ multiplex PCR; TCRdb's version includes in-frame clones alone and lacks a portion of them. Found here are approximately 500,000 clones, 81% of them singletons; the top ten hold roughly 13%. This CDR3 is built from 16 residues. With 0 bases removed from V and 9 bases from J, the gap between germline ends came to 21 bases. Germline values: CDR1 MGHRA, CDR2 YSYEKL. With respect to this clone: Its cognate antigen is unknown.

The rearrangement uses TRBV4-1 and TRBJ2-7; D gene ambiguous. The sample comprised PBMCs. This receptor was taken from a woman aged 40 to 50 in good health. Some clones in this sample may be carry-over from other donors' samples. CDR3 protein: CASSQDGPVLQRRQYF. DNA of the CDR3: TGCGCCAGCAGCCAAGATGGTCCAGTATTACAACGGAGGCAGTACTTC.